The present TCR beta chain was sequenced within a study of blood T cell repertoires in COVID-19. Germline trimming cut 5 bases from V and 5 bases from J; bases unmatched to any gene: 13. Germline loops: CDR1 SGHAT, CDR2 FQNNGV. The CDR3 spans 17 residues. Clones were sequenced by immunoSEQ multiplex PCR, and TCRdb holds only the in-frame ones, with some missing. The table includes under 150,000 clones, approximately 82% detected once. This sequence joins TRBV11-2 and TRBJ2-3; the match to TRBD2 covers 10 bases. The receptor's source is a man aged 35 to 55 with active or convalescent COVID-19. The material sequenced was peripheral blood. CDR3 loop: CASSRQGGLAGVDTQYF. CDR3 in DNA: TGTGCCAGCAGCCGACAAGGGGGGCTAGCGGGGGTAGATACGCAGTATTTT.